This T cell receptor beta chain was sequenced during a study of response to subunit inactivated influenza vaccine. Using its own MiXCR run on the RT-PCR reads, TCRdb lists one record per CDR3 protein. Among 150,000 to 200,000 distinct CDR3 sequences listed, about 12% were seen once. This CDR3 region has 19 residues. V shed 0 bases and J 1 base; nucleotides not matched to a gene: 13. The germline CDR1 and CDR2 sequences are SGHAT and FQNNGV. These records were also assigned to another study, of T cells expressing NK-cell markers. That study adds: With UMIs, 5'RACE template switching was used to make TCR beta cDNA.

V usage is TRBV11-2 and J usage is TRBJ2-5, with TRBD1 identical over 8 bases. The TCR sequence derives from a man between 50 and 59 years old who received an inactivated influenza vaccine. This specimen was CD8+ T cells sorted from PBMCs, taken 12 days after vaccination. The CDR3 coding sequence is TGTGCCAGCAGCTTAGACCCCACCAGGACAGGGACTTTCCAAGAGACCCAGTACTTC. Translating it yields CASSLDPTRTGTFQETQYF. Full variable domain (outside the CDR3, taken from reference TRBV11-2 and TRBJ2-5): EAGVAQSPRYKIIEKRQSVAFWCNPISGHATLYWYQQILGQGPKLLIQFQNNGVVDDSQLPKDRFSAERLKGVDSTLKIQPAKLEDSAVYLCASSLDPTRTGTFQETQYFGPGTRLLVL.